The source of this TCR beta chain is a study of tumor-infiltrating lymphocytes in primary liver carcinoma. About the study: Tumors, staged T1-T3 N0M0, spanned about 4.2 to 11 cm. General study results and limits: Tumors had a significantly higher top-250-clone fraction than blood (p = 0.039).

Trimming cost V 2 bases and J 4 bases, with 5 bases left between them. Germline CDR1 reads MNHEY; CDR2 reads SVGAGI. This CDR3 has 12 amino acids. This clonotype was observed at least ten times. Its antigen is as yet unknown. RNA isolated from unsorted whole blood supplied the blood RNA, with germline DNA also extracted. Patients had chronic HBV infection and were treatment-naive. A constant-region primer served to make TCR beta cDNA from 500 to 550 ng total RNA. Investigators got TCR beta libraries out of three nested multiplex PCR rounds, done with slightly modified ARM-PCR. Use of TRBV1-TRBV30 forward primers with a C-beta reverse primer characterized the first two PCR rounds, which lasted ten to eleven cycles each. A single record per CDR3 protein comes from TCRdb applying MiXCR to the multiplex PCR reads. The data show about 320,000 distinct CDR3 sequences, with 55% to 65% seen just once and approximately 9% held by the top ten.

The sequence came from a man aged 40-49 years with primary liver carcinoma and hepatitis B virus infection. The chain combines TRBV6-5 with TRBJ1-2, with D possibly matching TRBD1 (5 bases). Sequenced input: peripheral blood. Here the CDR3 DNA reads TGTGCCAGCAGTTACGACAGCTATGGCTACACCTTC. Amino acid sequence: CASSYDSYGYTF.